This T cell receptor (beta chain) was obtained from a study of T cell repertoires in cytomegalovirus infection. At the level of the study: CMV infection and matching HLA type were both indicated by public TCR beta signatures.

From germline, CDR1 is DFQATT and CDR2 SNEGSKA (reference sequence). V lost 0 bases, J lost 2 bases, and 8 bases stayed unmatched. CDR3 length: 16 amino acids. Study-level points and caveats: The study identified carriers of CMV plus the relevant HLA from cumulative public TCR beta family frequency. CMV-specific HLA-C-restricted TCR beta clonotypes dominated the ex vivo response.

Of note for this clonotype: Antigen specificity is unknown.

TCRdb called the reads again in MiXCR, with one record for every CDR3 protein. This sample has some 270,000 distinct CDR3 sequences, with 15% to 20% found just once. The rearrangement uses TRBV20-1 and TRBJ2-3; 7 bases are a match to TRBD2. The clonotype originates from a human donor in good health (CMV status not recorded). Some clones in this sample may be carry-over from other donors' samples. Sequenced: CD8+ T cells from PBMCs. The CDR3 sequence: CSARDSSGEFTDTQYF. The DNA for the CDR3 is TGCAGTGCTAGAGATAGCAGCGGGGAATTCACAGATACGCAGTATTTT.